This T cell receptor (beta chain) was captured by sequencing in a study of siplizumab effects on memory and regulatory T cells. Notes on the study in general: In controls, roughly 27% of mappable alloreactive CD4+ clones were Treg-derived on average, versus roughly 69% with siplizumab. The study found naive T cells seemingly more diverse than memory cells and seemingly major alloresponse contributors.

Only in-frame clones appear in the TCRdb table, and some are missing; sequencing was by immunoSEQ multiplex PCR. The data hold under 140,000 clones, with roughly 92% observed a single time. As for this clone: What it binds is unknown.

This TCR was sampled from a human donor in good health. The sequenced sample consisted of CD4+ T cells sorted from blood.

The CDR3 reads CTSSLRNRGRKNIQYF. For the CDR3, the DNA is TGCACCAGCAGCCTTCGCAATCGGGGGCGGAAAAACATTCAGTACTTC. This sequence joins TRBV1 and TRBJ2-4. TRBV1 is noted as a pseudogene. The CDR3 sequence is 16 residues long.